This is a list of T cell receptor beta chains from one sample in a study of cytomegalovirus exposure and HLA in healthy donors. This table comes from immunoSEQ multiplex PCR, and its TCRdb copy is limited to in-frame clones, with some not included. The table lists about 140,000 clones, about three quarters of them singletons. Sequenced input: PBMCs. The receptors here all came from a middle-aged man in good health and CMV-seropositive. Each CDR3 is given without its conserved first and last residue. The D gene is left open where the match is weak.

d_call v_call cdr3_aa
TRBD1 TRBV5-1 ASSPGTGGPNSNQPQH
- TRBV5-6 ASSRGAGTYEQY
- TRBV10-1 ASSEGQDTQY
TRBD1 TRBV5-4 ASSLPGQGPYEQY
- TRBV30 AWEGGTYEQY
- TRBV2 ASSEGQGYQPQH
- TRBV5-1 ASSLAFTGSGTQY
TRBD2 TRBV6-4 ASSVLAGGTNTGELF
- TRBV7-9 ASSLTGPLGEQY
TRBD2 TRBV18 ASSPQRVAGDTDTQY
- TRBV9 ASSPEVQGSPLDDYT
TRBD1 TRBV19 ASSIQGGNQPQH
- TRBV4-1 ASSQTGNQPQH
TRBD2 TRBV5-3 ARIPLFAGGHLFSSYNEQF
TRBD2 TRBV7-2 ASRSPGLAGPNTGELF
- TRBV28 ASSLGHLSGNTIY
- TRBV4-3 ASSLGEDNSPLH
TRBD1 TRBV5-1 ASSLDRGDVSEQF
TRBD2 TRBV5-4 ASSLLSRGGFDNEQF
TRBD1 TRBV5-4 ASSRQGATSYEQY
- TRBV11-2 ASSLGGPQETQY
- TRBV6-5 ASSYSRNLAGEQF
- TRBV9 ASTPILVNTEAF
- TRBV18 ASSPVQHNEQF
- TRBV1 TSSQKDRGIKTEAF
- TRBV7-9 ASSAGTYPGGTEAF
TRBD1 TRBV5-4 ASSLAGGGELF
- TRBV4-1 ASSSGQLTGELF
TRBD2 TRBV6-5 ASGASGRSGETQY
- TRBV19 ASSRVTRSDEQY
TRBD2 TRBV27 ASSIAGDAYEQY
- TRBV13 ASSQWGVTEAF
TRBD1 TRBV7-2 ASSSPGGTGSGYEQY
- TRBV7-2 ASSLGQLGSTEAF
- TRBV19 ASSMRGTTEAF
TRBD2 TRBV19 ASSRIPGLAGDEQF
- TRBV5-1 ASFSGADRSTRETQY
- TRBV12-5 ASGLGGTSYEQY